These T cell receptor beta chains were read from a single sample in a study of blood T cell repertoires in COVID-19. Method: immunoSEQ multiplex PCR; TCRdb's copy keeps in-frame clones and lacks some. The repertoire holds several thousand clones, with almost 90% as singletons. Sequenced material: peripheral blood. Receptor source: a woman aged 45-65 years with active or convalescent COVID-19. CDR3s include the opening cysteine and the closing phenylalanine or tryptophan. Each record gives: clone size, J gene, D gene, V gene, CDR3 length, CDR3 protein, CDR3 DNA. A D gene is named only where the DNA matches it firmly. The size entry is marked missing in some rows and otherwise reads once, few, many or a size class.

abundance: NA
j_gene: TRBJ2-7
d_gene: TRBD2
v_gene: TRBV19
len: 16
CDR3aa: CASRRVAGGGSYEQYF
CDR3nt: TGTGCCAGTAGGAGGGTGGCGGGCGGGGGCTCCTACGAGCAGTACTTC

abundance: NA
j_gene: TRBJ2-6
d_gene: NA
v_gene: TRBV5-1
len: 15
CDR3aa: CASSSRTSGANVLTF
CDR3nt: TGCGCCAGCAGCTCCAGGACATCAGGGGCCAACGTCCTGACTTTC

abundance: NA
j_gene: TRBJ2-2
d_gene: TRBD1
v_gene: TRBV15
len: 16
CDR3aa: CATSPRTGGVAGELFF
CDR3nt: TGTGCCACCAGCCCACGGACAGGGGGCGTTGCGGGGGAGCTGTTTTTT

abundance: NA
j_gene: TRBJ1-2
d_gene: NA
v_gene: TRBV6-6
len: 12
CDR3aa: CASSTATHGYTF
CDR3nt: TGTGCCAGCAGTACCGCTACCCATGGCTACACCTTC

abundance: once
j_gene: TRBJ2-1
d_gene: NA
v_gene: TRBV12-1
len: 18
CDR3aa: CASRSTSGRPKPYNEQFF
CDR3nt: TGTGCCAGCAGATCGACTAGCGGGAGGCCGAAACCCTACAATGAGCAGTTCTTC

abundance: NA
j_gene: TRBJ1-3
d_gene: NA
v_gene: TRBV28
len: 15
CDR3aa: CASSFTGRAGNTIYF
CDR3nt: TGTGCCAGCAGTTTCACAGGGAGGGCTGGAAACACCATATATTTT

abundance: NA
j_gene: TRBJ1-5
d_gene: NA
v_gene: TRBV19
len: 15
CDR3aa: CASTRGLPIGQPQHF
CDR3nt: TGTGCCAGTACTCGGGGTCTCCCCATTGGGCAGCCCCAGCATTTT

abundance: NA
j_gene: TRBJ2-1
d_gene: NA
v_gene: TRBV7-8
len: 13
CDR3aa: CASSPPRRDEQFF
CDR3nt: TGTGCCAGCAGTCCTCCCCGGCGGGATGAGCAGTTCTTC

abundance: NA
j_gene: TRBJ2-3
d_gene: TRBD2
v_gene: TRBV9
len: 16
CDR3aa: CASSVVSGRAADTQYF
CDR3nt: TGTGCCAGCAGCGTGGTTAGCGGGAGGGCGGCAGATACGCAGTATTTT

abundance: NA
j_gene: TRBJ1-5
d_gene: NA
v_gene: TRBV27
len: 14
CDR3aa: CASSGASSNQPQHF
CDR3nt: TGTGCCAGCAGTGGGGCTTCGAGCAATCAGCCCCAGCATTTT

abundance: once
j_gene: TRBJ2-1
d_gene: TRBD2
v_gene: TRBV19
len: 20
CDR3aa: CASSIYGTSDQGVIYNEQFF
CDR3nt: TGTGCCAGTAGTATCTACGGGACTAGCGATCAAGGGGTCATCTACAATGAGCAGTTCTTC

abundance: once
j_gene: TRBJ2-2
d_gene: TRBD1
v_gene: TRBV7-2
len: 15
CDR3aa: CASSYDRGRTGELFF
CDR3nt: TGTGCCAGCAGCTATGACAGGGGGCGCACCGGGGAGCTGTTTTTT

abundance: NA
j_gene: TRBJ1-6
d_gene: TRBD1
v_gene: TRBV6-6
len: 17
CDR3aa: CASSPEPRQGYNSPLHF
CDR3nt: TGTGCCAGCAGTCCCGAGCCAAGACAGGGCTATAATTCACCCCTCCACTTT

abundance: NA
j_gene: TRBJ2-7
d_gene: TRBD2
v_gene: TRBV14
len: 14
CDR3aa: CASAPGGWIREQYF
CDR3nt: TGTGCCAGCGCCCCGGGAGGTTGGATTAGGGAGCAGTACTTC

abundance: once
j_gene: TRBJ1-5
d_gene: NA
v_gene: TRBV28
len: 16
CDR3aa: CASSFSTYYNNQPQHF
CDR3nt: TGTGCCAGCAGTTTTTCGACATATTACAACAATCAGCCCCAGCATTTT

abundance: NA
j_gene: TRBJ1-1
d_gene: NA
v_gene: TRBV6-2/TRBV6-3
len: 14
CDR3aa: CASSPQVRGTEAFF
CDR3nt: TGTGCCAGCAGCCCCCAGGTGCGGGGCACTGAAGCTTTCTTT

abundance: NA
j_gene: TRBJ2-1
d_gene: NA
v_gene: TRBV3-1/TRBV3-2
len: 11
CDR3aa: CASSLFDEQFF
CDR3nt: TGTGCCAGCAGCCTTTTCGATGAGCAGTTCTTC

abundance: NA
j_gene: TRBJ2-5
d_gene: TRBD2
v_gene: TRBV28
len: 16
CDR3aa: CASSPEGAGVYGTQYF
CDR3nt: TGTGCCAGCAGTCCCGAAGGAGCGGGAGTGTATGGGACCCAGTACTTC

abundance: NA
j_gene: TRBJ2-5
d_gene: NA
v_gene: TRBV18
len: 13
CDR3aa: CASSELVGETQYF
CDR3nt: TGTGCCAGCTCAGAACTAGTCGGCGAGACCCAGTACTTC

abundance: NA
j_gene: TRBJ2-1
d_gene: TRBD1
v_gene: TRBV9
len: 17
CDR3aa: CASSVTSGTGSYNEQFF
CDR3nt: TGTGCCAGCAGCGTTACATCCGGGACAGGCTCCTACAATGAGCAGTTCTTC